Listed below are T cell receptor beta chains from one sample, sequenced in a study of blood T cell repertoires in COVID-19. Produced via immunoSEQ multiplex PCR; TCRdb's table is partial and in-frame only. The repertoire holds fewer than 200,000 clones, with around 85% as singletons. Specimen: peripheral blood. These receptors were obtained from a woman older than 75 with COVID-19, enrolled during active disease. Each CDR3 is given with its conserved first and last residue. D genes are given only for firm matches. Expanded clones are given a class, and other clones once, few, many or no size at all.

once	NA	TRBJ1-6	TRBV6-6	TGTGCCAGCAGCTACCGGGACATCGGGTCACCCCTCCACTTT	CASSYRDIGSPLHF
NA	TRBD1	TRBJ1-3	TRBV7-2	TGTGCCAGCAGCTTCGAGGGGGCGTATGGAAACACCATATATTTT	CASSFEGAYGNTIYF
NA	NA	TRBJ1-1	TRBV18	TGTGCCAGCTCACCAACGGGGGGAAACACTGAAGCTTTCTTT	CASSPTGGNTEAFF
NA	TRBD1	TRBJ1-5	TRBV5-1	TGCGCCAGCAGCTTGGCCCCAGGGGGCGGATATAGCAATCAGCCCCAGCATTTT	CASSLAPGGGYSNQPQHF
NA	TRBD1	TRBJ1-6	TRBV27	TGTGCCAGCTCCGGGACAGGGGATTCACCCCTCCACTTT	CASSGTGDSPLHF
NA	TRBD2	TRBJ2-1	TRBV7-9	TGTGCCAGCAGCTTTCCCACCGGGACTAGAGGTGATGAGCAGTTCTTC	CASSFPTGTRGDEQFF
NA	NA	TRBJ1-3	TRBV12-3/TRBV12-4	TGTGCCAGCAGTTTGACATCGCATAACATATATTTT	CASSLTSHNIYF
NA	TRBD1	TRBJ2-1	TRBV10-3	TGTGCCATCAGGAAGACAGGGGTTGAGCAGTTCTTC	CAIRKTGVEQFF
NA	NA	TRBJ1-5	TRBV10-3	TGTGCCATCAGTGACTCGACAGTTAGCAATCAGCCCCAGCATTTT	CAISDSTVSNQPQHF
NA	TRBD2	TRBJ2-2	TRBV7-6	TGTGCCAGCAGCCTCCAGGGTCGCGGGGGCGGGGAGCTGTTTTTT	CASSLQGRGGGELFF
NA	NA	TRBJ1-1	TRBV5-6	TGTGCCAGCAGGCTGCGGGAAGGGAATGAAGCTTTCTTT	CASRLREGNEAFF
NA	TRBD2	TRBJ2-1	TRBV5-1	TGCGCCAGCGGAGAGCGGGAGTCTCGCAATGAGCAGTTCTTC	CASGERESRNEQFF
NA	NA	TRBJ2-1	TRBV7-3	TGTGCCAGCAGCTCCGGGCGGGGTAATGAGCAGTTCTTC	CASSSGRGNEQFF
NA	TRBD1	TRBJ2-2	TRBV19	TGTGCCAGTGCCACAGGGGTCACCGGGGAGCTGTTTTTT	CASATGVTGELFF
NA	NA	TRBJ2-1	TRBV18	TGTGCCAGCTCACGGGGCCCCCGCGAGCAGTTCTTC	CASSRGPREQFF
NA	NA	TRBJ1-2	TRBV28	TGTGCCAGCAGTTTCCCAGGGGCAGGAGGCTACACCTTC	CASSFPGAGGYTF
NA	NA	TRBJ1-4	TRBV2	TGTGCCAGCAGTCGAACAGGCGCAACTAATGAAAAACTGTTTTTT	CASSRTGATNEKLFF
NA	NA	TRBJ1-2	TRBV15	TGTGCCACCAGCAGAGATGTAACTAACTATGGCTACACCTTC	CATSRDVTNYGYTF
NA	NA	TRBJ2-1	TRBV28	TGTGCCAGCAGTTGGACTTCATTAGGCAATGAGCAGTTCTTC	CASSWTSLGNEQFF
NA	NA	TRBJ1-4	TRBV19	TGTGCCAGTAACCCCCGGGGAGGGTTCTATCAAAAACTGTTTTTT	CASNPRGGFYQKLFF
NA	NA	TRBJ1-3	TRBV7-7	TGTGCTAGCAGCCTGAGCGGGCCGAGCACTGGAAACACCATATATTTT	CASSLSGPSTGNTIYF
NA	NA	TRBJ2-3	TRBV6-2/TRBV6-3	TGTGCCAGCAGTTACGGTACAGCTTCAGATACGCAGTATTTT	CASSYGTASDTQYF
NA	NA	TRBJ1-6	TRBV7-3	TGTGCCAGCAGCTTAACGGGGCTTGATAATTCACCCCTCCACTTT	CASSLTGLDNSPLHF
NA	TRBD2	TRBJ2-1	TRBV4-1	TGCGCCAGCAGCCAAGTAGTAGCTAGCGGGATCAATGAGCAGTTCTTC	CASSQVVASGINEQFF
NA	NA	TRBJ1-1	TRBV19	TGTGCCAGTAGTATGGGGGGGGCCGTGACTGAAGCTTTCTTT	CASSMGGAVTEAFF
many	NA	TRBJ2-5	TRBV21-1	TGTGCCAGCAGCTATCGACAGGTCGGTAGGACCCAGTACTTC	CASSYRQVGRTQYF
NA	NA	TRBJ2-5	TRBV4-1	TGCGCCAGCAGCCAAGACAGTAGTCCCGCAGGCGAGACCCAGTACTTC	CASSQDSSPAGETQYF
NA	NA	TRBJ1-3	TRBV7-8	TGTGCCAGCAGCTTTGTCAGGGAGGCTTCTGGAAACACCATATATTTT	CASSFVREASGNTIYF
NA	NA	TRBJ1-5	TRBV4-1	TGCGCCAGCAGCCAAGGGAGTAAGGCCAATCAGCCCCAGCATTTT	CASSQGSKANQPQHF
few	NA	TRBJ2-2	TRBV11-2	TGTGCCAGCAGCTTACGAAATCGAGGGTTCAGTAGTTACACCGGGGAGCTGTTTTTT	CASSLRNRGFSSYTGELFF
NA	TRBD1	TRBJ1-5	TRBV29-1	TGCAGCGTCGGACAGGGTGGGCAGCCCCAGCATTTT	CSVGQGGQPQHF